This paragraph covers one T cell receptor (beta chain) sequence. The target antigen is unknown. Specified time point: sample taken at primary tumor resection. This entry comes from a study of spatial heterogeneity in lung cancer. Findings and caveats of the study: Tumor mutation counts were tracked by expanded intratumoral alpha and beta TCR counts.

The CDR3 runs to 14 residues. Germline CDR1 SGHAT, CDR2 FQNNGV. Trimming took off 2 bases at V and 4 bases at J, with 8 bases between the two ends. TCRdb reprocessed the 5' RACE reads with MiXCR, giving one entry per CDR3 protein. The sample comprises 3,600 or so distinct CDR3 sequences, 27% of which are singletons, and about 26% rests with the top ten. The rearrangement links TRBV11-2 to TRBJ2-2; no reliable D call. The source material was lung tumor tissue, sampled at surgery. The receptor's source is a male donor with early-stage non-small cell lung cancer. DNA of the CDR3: TGTGCCAGCAGCTTATCGACGGGCACCGGGGAGCTGTTTTTT. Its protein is CASSLSTGTGELFF.